These T cell receptor beta chains were read from a single sample in a study of blood T cell repertoires in COVID-19. Repertoires were generated with immunoSEQ multiplex PCR, while TCRdb's copy carries only in-frame clones and drops some. The sample records about 150,000 clones, less than 90% being singletons. Sequencing used peripheral blood. Source of these receptors: a woman aged 65 to 85 with acute or convalescent COVID-19. The CDR3 runs from the conserved cysteine through the conserved F or W. The order of the fields is J gene, clone size, V gene, D gene, CDR3 protein, CDR3 DNA. D genes are given only for firm matches. A clone size is listed for some rows: how often the clone was seen (once, few, many), or a class if it is expanded.

TRBJ2-7,.,TRBV5-1,.,CASSLTVSYEQYF,TGCGCCAGCAGTCTGACAGTCTCCTACGAGCAGTACTTC
TRBJ2-5,.,TRBV7-2,.,CASSFYRDETQYF,TGTGCCAGCAGCTTTTACAGGGATGAGACCCAGTACTTC
TRBJ1-2,.,TRBV7-2,.,CASSLITTRRQTNGYTF,TGTGCCAGCAGCTTAATCACGACGAGGCGACAGACGAATGGCTACACCTTC
TRBJ1-6,.,TRBV7-2,TRBD1,CASSLVQGASNSPLHF,TGTGCCAGCAGCTTAGTACAGGGGGCAAGTAATTCACCCCTCCACTTT
TRBJ1-5,.,TRBV27,TRBD1,CASRGQGVSNQPQHF,TGTGCCAGCAGGGGACAGGGGGTGAGCAATCAGCCCCAGCATTTT
TRBJ1-3,.,TRBV28,TRBD1,CASSTDRVHF,TGTGCCAGCAGCACGGACAGGGTGCATTTT
TRBJ1-5,.,TRBV6-2/TRBV6-3,TRBD1,CASSYSLAQGANNQPQHF,TGTGCCAGCAGTTACTCGTTGGCGCAGGGGGCTAACAATCAGCCCCAGCATTTT
TRBJ1-1,.,TRBV11-2,TRBD1,CASSVQTGGDTEAFF,TGTGCCAGCAGCGTCCAGACAGGGGGTGACACTGAAGCTTTCTTT
TRBJ2-2,.,TRBV18,TRBD2,CASSPGLAGGRFTGELFF,TGTGCCAGCTCGCCCGGACTAGCGGGGGGGCGCTTCACCGGGGAGCTGTTTTTT
TRBJ2-5,.,TRBV7-2,TRBD2,CASSLGWRGTKETQYF,TGTGCCAGCAGCTTAGGCTGGCGGGGGACGAAAGAGACCCAGTACTTC
TRBJ1-4,.,TRBV6-2/TRBV6-3,.,CASSGQIATNEKLFF,TGTGCCAGCAGCGGGCAGATTGCAACTAATGAAAAACTGTTTTTT
TRBJ1-4,once,TRBV11-2,TRBD1,CASSFGGQGVFNEKLFF,TGTGCCAGCAGCTTTGGTGGACAGGGGGTTTTTAATGAAAAACTGTTTTTT
TRBJ2-5,.,TRBV2,TRBD1,CASSEFEGARGETQYF,TGTGCCAGCAGTGAATTTGAGGGGGCGAGAGGAGAGACCCAGTACTTC
TRBJ1-3,.,TRBV14,.,CASSLRTVSSGNTIYF,TGTGCCAGCAGCTTGCGGACAGTTAGCTCTGGAAACACCATATATTTT
TRBJ1-2,.,TRBV19,TRBD1,CASRDRGYGYTF,TGTGCCAGTAGGGACAGGGGTTATGGCTACACCTTC
TRBJ1-5,.,TRBV3-1/TRBV3-2,.,CASSQDSRQPQHF,TGTGCCAGCAGCCAAGATTCCAGGCAGCCCCAGCATTTT
TRBJ1-6,few,TRBV5-1,TRBD1,CASSLGTGAPPPLHF,TGCGCCAGCAGCTTGGGGACAGGGGCCCCCCCACCCCTCCACTTT
TRBJ2-2,.,TRBV5-1,TRBD2,CASSFSSGGPTGELFF,TGCGCCAGCAGCTTTTCTAGCGGGGGGCCGACCGGGGAGCTGTTTTTT
TRBJ1-5,once,TRBV27,.,CASSFRGQPQHF,TGTGCCAGCAGTTTTCGGGGTCAGCCCCAGCATTTT
TRBJ1-5,once,TRBV19,TRBD1,CASSKVQGGGQPQHF,TGTGCCAGTAGCAAAGTACAGGGGGGCGGTCAGCCCCAGCATTTT
TRBJ2-1,.,TRBV21-1,.,CASSSGLAGDITFGEQFF,TGTGCCAGCAGCAGCGGACTAGCGGGGGACATTACCTTCGGTGAGCAGTTCTTC
TRBJ1-3,.,TRBV1,.,CTSSHSGTSGNTIYF,TGCACCAGCAGCCATTCGGGTACCTCTGGAAACACCATATATTTT
TRBJ2-3,.,TRBV9,.,CASSATGYSTDTQYF,TGTGCCAGCAGCGCCACAGGGTATAGCACAGATACGCAGTATTTT
TRBJ1-1,.,TRBV19,.,CATHRAAGLYTEAFF,TGTGCCACCCACCGGGCCGCGGGACTATACACTGAAGCTTTCTTT
TRBJ2-3,.,TRBV27,TRBD1,CASSLDRASTDTQYF,TGTGCCAGCAGTTTGGACAGGGCTAGCACAGATACGCAGTATTTT
TRBJ2-4,few,TRBV14,.,CASSQDGRGAKNIQYF,TGTGCCAGCAGCCAAGATGGGCGGGGCGCCAAAAACATTCAGTACTTC
TRBJ2-5,.,TRBV6-1,TRBD2,CASSPGLAGETQYF,TGTGCCAGCAGTCCGGGACTAGCGGGGGAGACCCAGTACTTC
TRBJ1-5,.,TRBV4-2,.,CASSQEDKIYSNQPQHF,TGTGCCAGCAGCCAAGAAGACAAGATCTATAGCAATCAGCCCCAGCATTTT
TRBJ1-5,.,TRBV7-3,.,CASSLEAWQPQHF,TGTGCCAGCAGCTTAGAGGCGTGGCAGCCCCAGCATTTT
TRBJ1-2,.,TRBV30,.,CAWSLQGSYGYTF,TGTGCCTGGAGTTTACAGGGTAGCTATGGCTACACCTTC
TRBJ1-4,once,TRBV28,.,CASSSGSRIEKLFF,TGTGCCAGCAGTTCGGGGTCCCGGATCGAAAAACTGTTTTTT
TRBJ1-5,.,TRBV6-4,.,CASSLGGDQPQHF,TGTGCCAGCAGTCTCGGGGGAGATCAGCCCCAGCATTTT
TRBJ2-1,.,TRBV5-1,.,CASSPGSYNEQFF,TGCGCCAGCAGCCCGGGGTCCTACAATGAGCAGTTCTTC
TRBJ1-2,.,TRBV5-1,TRBD1,CASSLDGTANYGYTF,TGCGCCAGCAGCTTGGATGGGACAGCGAATTATGGCTACACCTTC
TRBJ2-3,.,TRBV27,.,CASSVGHKQYF,TGTGCCAGCAGTGTGGGACATAAACAGTATTTT
TRBJ2-3,.,TRBV4-1,TRBD2,CASSYPRGGLTDTQYF,TGCGCCAGCAGCTATCCACGGGGGGGCCTCACAGATACGCAGTATTTT
TRBJ2-1,few,TRBV19,.,CASRHPPSEGEQFF,TGTGCCAGTAGACATCCGCCCTCAGAGGGTGAGCAGTTCTTC
TRBJ2-1,.,TRBV6-6,.,CASSPTSNEQFF,TGTGCCAGCAGTCCGACTAGCAATGAGCAGTTCTTC
TRBJ2-1,.,TRBV4-1,TRBD2,CASSQDSGGGLSYNEQFF,TGCGCCAGCAGCCAAGATTCCGGCGGGGGGCTCTCCTACAATGAGCAGTTCTTC
TRBJ2-2,few,TRBV3-1/TRBV3-2,.,CASSQGGTANTGELFF,TGTGCCAGCAGCCAGGGCGGGACGGCGAACACCGGGGAGCTGTTTTTT
TRBJ1-3,.,TRBV7-8,.,CASSFTLGVTAGNTIYF,TGTGCCAGCAGCTTCACTCTAGGGGTGACTGCTGGAAACACCATATATTTT
TRBJ1-1,.,TRBV4-3,TRBD1,CASSLRVGTGTNEAFF,TGCGCCAGCAGCCTGCGAGTAGGGACAGGGACTAATGAAGCTTTCTTT
TRBJ1-6,.,TRBV7-8,.,CASSLTGTSSPLHF,TGTGCCAGCAGCTTAACCGGGACATCTTCACCCCTCCACTTT
TRBJ1-5,.,TRBV27,.,CASSLSVQNQPQHF,TGTGCCAGCAGTTTATCCGTGCAGAATCAGCCCCAGCATTTT
TRBJ2-5,.,TRBV15,TRBD2,CATRGPRGGLETQYF,TGTGCCACCAGGGGTCCCCGGGGGGGCTTGGAGACCCAGTACTTC